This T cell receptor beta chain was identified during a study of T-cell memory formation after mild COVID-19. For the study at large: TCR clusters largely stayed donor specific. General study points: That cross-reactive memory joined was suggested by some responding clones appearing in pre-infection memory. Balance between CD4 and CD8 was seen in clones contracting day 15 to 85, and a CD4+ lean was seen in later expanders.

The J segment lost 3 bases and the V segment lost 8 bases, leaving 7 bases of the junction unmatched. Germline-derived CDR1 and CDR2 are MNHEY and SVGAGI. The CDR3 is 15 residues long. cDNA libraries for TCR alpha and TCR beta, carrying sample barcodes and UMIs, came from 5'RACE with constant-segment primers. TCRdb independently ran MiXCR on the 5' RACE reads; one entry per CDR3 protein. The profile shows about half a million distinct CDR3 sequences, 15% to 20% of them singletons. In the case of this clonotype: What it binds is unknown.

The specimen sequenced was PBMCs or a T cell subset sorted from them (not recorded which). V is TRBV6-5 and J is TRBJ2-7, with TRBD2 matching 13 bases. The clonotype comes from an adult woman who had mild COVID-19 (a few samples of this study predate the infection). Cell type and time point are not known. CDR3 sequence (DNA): TGTGCCAGCTCCCCCGGGACTAGCGGGGACTACGAGCAGTACTTC. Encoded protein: CASSPGTSGDYEQYF.